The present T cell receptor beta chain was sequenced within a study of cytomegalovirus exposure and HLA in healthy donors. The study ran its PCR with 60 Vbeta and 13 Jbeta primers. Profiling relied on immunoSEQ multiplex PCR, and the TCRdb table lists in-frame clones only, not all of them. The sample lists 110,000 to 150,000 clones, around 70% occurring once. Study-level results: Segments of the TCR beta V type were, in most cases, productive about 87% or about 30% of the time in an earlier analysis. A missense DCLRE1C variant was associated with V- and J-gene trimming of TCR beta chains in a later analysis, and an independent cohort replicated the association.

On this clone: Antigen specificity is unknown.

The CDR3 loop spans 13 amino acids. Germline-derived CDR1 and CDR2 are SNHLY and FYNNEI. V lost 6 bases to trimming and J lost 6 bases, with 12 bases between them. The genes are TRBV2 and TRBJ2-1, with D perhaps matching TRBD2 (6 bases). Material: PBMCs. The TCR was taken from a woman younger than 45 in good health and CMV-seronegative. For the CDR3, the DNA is TGTGCCAGCAGCCCGGGACTCCGCAATGAGCAGTTCTTC. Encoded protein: CASSPGLRNEQFF.